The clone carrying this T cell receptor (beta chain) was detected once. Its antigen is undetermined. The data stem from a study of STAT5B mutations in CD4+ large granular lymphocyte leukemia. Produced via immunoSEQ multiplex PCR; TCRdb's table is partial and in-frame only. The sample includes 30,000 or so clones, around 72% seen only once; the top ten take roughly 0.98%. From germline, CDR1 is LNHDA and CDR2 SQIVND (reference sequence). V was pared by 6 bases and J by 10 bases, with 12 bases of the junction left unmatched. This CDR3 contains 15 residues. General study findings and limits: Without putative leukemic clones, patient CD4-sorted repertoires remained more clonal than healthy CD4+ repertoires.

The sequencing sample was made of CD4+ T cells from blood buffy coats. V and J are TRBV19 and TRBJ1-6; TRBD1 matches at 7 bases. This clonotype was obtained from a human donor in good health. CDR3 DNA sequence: TGTGCCAGTAGATCCCAGACAGGGCTTGGATCACCCCTCCACTTT. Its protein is CASRSQTGLGSPLHF.